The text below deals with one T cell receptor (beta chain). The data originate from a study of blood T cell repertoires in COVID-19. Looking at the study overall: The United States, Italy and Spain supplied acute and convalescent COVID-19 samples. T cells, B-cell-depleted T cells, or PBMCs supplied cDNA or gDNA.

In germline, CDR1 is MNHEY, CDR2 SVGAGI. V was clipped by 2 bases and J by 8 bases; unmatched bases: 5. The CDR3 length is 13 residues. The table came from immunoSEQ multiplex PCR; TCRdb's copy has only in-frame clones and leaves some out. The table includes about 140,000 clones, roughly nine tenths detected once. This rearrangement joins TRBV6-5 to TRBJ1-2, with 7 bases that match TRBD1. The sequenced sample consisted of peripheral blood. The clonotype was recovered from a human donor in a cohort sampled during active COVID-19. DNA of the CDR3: TGTGCCAGCAGTTACACGACAGGGCGCGGCTACACCTTC. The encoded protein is CASSYTTGRGYTF.